This T cell receptor beta chain came from a study of beta chain features in type 1 diabetes. As every portion of the isolated RNA was reverse transcribed, the sequencing read expressed TCRB transcripts. TCRdb's copy holds only in-frame clones and misses some; the assay was immunoSEQ multiplex PCR. The repertoire holds roughly 300,000 clones, with 14% as singletons. The sequence derives from a young man in good health. Sequencing was carried out using central memory CD4+ T cells from blood.

In DNA form, the CDR3 reads TGTGCCAGCTCACCAGACAGAGCTTCACCCCTCCACTTT. As protein: CASSPDRASPLHF. The chain carries TRBV18 and TRBJ1-6, with D tentatively TRBD1 (5 bases). This CDR3 comprises 13 residues. Trimming removed 2 bases from V and 9 bases from J, with 8 bases in between. CDR1 KGHSH and CDR2 LQKENI come from the germline V gene.